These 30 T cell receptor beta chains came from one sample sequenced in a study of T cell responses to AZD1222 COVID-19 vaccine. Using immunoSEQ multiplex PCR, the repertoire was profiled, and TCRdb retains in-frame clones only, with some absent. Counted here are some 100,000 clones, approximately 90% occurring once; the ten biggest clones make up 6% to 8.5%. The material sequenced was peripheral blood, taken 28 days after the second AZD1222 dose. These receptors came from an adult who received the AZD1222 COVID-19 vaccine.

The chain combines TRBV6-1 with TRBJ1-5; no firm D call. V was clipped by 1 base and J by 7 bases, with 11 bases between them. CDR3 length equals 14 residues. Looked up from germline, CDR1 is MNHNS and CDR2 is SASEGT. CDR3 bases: TGTGCCAGCAGTGAAGTTCTCGAGGAGCAGCCCCAGCATTTT. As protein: CASSEVLEEQPQHF.

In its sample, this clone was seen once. In DNA form, the CDR3 reads TGTGCCAGCAGCACGGGGACTGTTAATCAGCCCCAGCATTTT. As protein: CASSTGTVNQPQHF. The chain recombines TRBV11-2 with TRBJ1-5, with D possibly TRBD1 on 5 matching bases. Germline-derived CDR1 and CDR2 are SGHAT and FQNNGV. V lost 5 bases and J lost 4, with 12 bases in between. This CDR3 has 14 residues.

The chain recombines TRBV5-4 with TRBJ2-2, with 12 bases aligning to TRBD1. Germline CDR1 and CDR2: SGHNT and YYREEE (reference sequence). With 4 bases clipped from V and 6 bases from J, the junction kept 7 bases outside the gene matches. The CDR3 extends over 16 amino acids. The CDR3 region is CASSPGGTGGSGELFF. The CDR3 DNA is TGTGCCAGCAGCCCCGGCGGGACAGGGGGCTCCGGGGAGCTGTTTTTT.

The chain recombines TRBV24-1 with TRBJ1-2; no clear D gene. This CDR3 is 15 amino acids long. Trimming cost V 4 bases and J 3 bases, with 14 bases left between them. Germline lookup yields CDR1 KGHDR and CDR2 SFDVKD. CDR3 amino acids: CATSDPTGRHYGYTF. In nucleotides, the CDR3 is TGTGCCACCAGTGACCCAACCGGGAGGCACTATGGCTACACCTTC.

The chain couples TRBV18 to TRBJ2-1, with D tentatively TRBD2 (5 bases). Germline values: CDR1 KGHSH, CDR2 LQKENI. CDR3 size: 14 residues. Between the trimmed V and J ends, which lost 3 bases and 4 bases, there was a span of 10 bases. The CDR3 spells CASSPRAAYNEQFF. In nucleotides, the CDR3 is TGTGCCAGCTCACCGCGGGCGGCATACAATGAGCAGTTCTTC.

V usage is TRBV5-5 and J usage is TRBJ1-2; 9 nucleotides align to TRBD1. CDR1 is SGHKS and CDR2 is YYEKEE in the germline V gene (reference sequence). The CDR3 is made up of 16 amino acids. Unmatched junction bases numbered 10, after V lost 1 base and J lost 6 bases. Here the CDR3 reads CASSLPPAQGADGYTF. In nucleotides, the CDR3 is TGTGCCAGCAGCTTGCCCCCGGCACAGGGGGCAGATGGCTACACCTTC.

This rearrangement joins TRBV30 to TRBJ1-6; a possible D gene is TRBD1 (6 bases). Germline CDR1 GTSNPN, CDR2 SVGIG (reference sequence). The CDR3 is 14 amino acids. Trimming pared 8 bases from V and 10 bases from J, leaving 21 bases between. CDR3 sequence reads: CAGAVGGAVSPLHF. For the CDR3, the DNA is TGTGCCGGCGCCGTGGGGGGGGCGGTCTCACCCCTCCACTTT.

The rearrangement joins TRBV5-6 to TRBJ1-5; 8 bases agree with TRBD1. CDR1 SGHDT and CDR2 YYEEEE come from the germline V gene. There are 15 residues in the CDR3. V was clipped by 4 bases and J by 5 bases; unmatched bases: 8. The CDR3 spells CASSRTSGGYQPQHF. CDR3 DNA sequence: TGTGCCAGCAGCCGTACCTCAGGGGGCTATCAGCCCCAGCATTTT.

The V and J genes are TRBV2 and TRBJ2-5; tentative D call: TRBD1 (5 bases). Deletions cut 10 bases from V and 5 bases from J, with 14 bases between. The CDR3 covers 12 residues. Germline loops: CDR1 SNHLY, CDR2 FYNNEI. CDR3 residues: CAKRQGLETQYF. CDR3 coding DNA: TGTGCCAAACGGCAGGGTCTTGAGACCCAGTACTTC.

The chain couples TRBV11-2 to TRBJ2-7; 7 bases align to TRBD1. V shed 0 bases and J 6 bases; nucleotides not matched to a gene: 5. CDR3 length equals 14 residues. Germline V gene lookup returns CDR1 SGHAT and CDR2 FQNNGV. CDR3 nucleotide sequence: TGTGCCAGCAGCTTAGAAGGGGGCATAGGCGAGCAGTACTTC. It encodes CASSLEGGIGEQYF.

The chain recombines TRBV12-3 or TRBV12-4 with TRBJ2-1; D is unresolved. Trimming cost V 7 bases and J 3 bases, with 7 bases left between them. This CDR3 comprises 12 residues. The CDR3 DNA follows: TGTGCCAGCACCCCTCACTACAATGAGCAGTTCTTC. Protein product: CASTPHYNEQFF.

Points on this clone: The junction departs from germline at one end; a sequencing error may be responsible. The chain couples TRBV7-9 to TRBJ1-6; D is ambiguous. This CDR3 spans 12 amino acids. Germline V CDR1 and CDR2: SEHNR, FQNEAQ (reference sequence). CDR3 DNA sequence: TGTGCCAGCAGCTTAGGAAACGGGCCCGACGACTTT. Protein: CASSLGNGPDDF.

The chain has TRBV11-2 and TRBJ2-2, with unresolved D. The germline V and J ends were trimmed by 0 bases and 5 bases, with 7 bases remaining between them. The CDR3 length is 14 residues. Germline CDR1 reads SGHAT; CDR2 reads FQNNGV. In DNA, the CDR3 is TGTGCCAGCAGCTTAGATTTATTAACCGGGGAGCTGTTTTTT. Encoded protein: CASSLDLLTGELFF.

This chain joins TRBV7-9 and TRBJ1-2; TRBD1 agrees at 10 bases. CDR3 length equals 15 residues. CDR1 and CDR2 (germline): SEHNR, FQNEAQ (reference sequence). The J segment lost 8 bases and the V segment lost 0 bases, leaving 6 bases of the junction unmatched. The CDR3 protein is CASSLAGTGVRGYTF. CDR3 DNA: TGTGCCAGCAGCTTAGCCGGGACAGGGGTTCGCGGCTACACCTTC.

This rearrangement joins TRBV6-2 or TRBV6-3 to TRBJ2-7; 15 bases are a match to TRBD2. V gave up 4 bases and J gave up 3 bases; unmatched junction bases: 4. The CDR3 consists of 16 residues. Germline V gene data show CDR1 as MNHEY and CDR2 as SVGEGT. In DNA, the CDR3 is TGTGCCAGCAGTTCGGGACTAGCGGGGGGTTTCTACGAGCAGTACTTC. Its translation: CASSSGLAGGFYEQYF.

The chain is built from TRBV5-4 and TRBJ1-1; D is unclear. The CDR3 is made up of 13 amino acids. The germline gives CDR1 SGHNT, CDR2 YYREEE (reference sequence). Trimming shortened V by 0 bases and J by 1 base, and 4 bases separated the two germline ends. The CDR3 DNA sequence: TGTGCCAGCAGCTTGGTAGCGAACACTGAAGCTTTCTTT. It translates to CASSLVANTEAFF.

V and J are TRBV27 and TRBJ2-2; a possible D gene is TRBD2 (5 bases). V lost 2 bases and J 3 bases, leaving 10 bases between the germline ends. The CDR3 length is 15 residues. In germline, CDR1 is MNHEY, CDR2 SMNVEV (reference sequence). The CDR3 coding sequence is TGTGCCAGCAGTTTACATCTCGGGGACACCGGGGAGCTGTTTTTT. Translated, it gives CASSLHLGDTGELFF.

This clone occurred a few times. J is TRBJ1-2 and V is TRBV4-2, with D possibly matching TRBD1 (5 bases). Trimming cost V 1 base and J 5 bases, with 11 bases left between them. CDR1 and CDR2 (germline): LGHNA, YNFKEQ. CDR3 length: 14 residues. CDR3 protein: CASSQGGDRYGYTF. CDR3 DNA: TGTGCCAGCAGCCAAGGAGGGGATAGATATGGCTACACCTTC.

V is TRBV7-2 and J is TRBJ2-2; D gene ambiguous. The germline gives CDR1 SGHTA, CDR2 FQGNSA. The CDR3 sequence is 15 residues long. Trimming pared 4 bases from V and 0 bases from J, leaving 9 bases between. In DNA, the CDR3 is TGTGCCAGCAGCTCACGCAGACCGAACACCGGGGAGCTGTTTTTT. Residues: CASSSRRPNTGELFF.

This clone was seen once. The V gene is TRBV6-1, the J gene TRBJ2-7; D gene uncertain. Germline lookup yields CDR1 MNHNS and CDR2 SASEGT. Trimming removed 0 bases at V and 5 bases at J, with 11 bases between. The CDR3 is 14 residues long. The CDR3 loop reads CASSEADGWDEQYF. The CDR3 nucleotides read TGTGCCAGCAGTGAAGCTGACGGTTGGGACGAGCAGTACTTC.

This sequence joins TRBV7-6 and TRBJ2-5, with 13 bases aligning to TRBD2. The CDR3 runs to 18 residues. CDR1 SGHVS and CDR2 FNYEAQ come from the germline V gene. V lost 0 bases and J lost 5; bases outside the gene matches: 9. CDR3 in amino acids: CASSLALWTSGSAETQYF. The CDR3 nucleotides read TGTGCCAGCAGCTTAGCGCTTTGGACTAGCGGGAGTGCCGAGACCCAGTACTTC.

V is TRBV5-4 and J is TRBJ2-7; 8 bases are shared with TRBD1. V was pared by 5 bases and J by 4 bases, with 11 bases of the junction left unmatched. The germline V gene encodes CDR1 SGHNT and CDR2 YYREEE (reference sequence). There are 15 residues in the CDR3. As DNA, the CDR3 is TGTGCCAGCAGTTCGCAGGGGGCGATGCGATACGAGCAGTACTTC. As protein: CASSSQGAMRYEQYF.

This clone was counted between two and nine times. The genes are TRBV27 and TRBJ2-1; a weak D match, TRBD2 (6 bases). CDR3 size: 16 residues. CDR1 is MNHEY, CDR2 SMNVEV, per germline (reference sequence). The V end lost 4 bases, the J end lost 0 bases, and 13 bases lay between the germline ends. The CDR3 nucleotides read TGTGCCAGCAGTTCTACCGCGCGGGGCTCCTACAATGAGCAGTTCTTC. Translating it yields CASSSTARGSYNEQFF.

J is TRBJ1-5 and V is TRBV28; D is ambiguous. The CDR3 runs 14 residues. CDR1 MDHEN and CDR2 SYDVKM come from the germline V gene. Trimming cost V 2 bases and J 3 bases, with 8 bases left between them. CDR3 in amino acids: CASSLAGDNQPQHF. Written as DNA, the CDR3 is TGTGCCAGCAGTTTAGCCGGGGACAATCAGCCCCAGCATTTT.

The CDR3 spells CSVHRDRGDYGYTF. CDR3 nucleotide sequence: TGCAGCGTTCACCGGGACAGGGGAGACTATGGCTACACCTTC. This chain connects TRBV29-1 to TRBJ1-2; 10 bases are shared with TRBD1. Germline CDR1 is SQVTM and CDR2 is ANQGSEA. This CDR3 contains 14 residues. J lost 3 bases, V lost 5 bases, and 6 bases had no gene match. Variable domain in full (rest from reference TRBV29-1 and TRBJ1-2): SAVISQKPSRDICQRGTSLTIQCQVDSQVTMMFWYRQQPGQSLTLIATANQGSEATYESGFVIDKFPISRPNLTFSTLTVSNMSPEDSSIYLCSVHRDRGDYGYTFGSGTRLTVV.

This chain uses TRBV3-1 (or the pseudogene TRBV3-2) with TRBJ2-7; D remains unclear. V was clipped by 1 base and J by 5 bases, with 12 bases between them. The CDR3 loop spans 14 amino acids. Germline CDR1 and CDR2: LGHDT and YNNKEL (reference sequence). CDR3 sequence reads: CASSQVSVHDEQYF. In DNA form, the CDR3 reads TGTGCCAGCAGCCAAGTATCCGTTCACGACGAGCAGTACTTC.

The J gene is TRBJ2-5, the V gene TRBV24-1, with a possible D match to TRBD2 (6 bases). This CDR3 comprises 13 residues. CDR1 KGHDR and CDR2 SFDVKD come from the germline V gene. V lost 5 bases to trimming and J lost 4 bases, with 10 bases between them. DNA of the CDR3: TGTGCCACCAGTGTGGGGGGAATAGAGACCCAGTACTTC. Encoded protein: CATSVGGIETQYF.

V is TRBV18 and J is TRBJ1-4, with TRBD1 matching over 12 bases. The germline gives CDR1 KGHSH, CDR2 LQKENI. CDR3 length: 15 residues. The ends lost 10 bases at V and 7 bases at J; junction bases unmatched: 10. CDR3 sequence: CATSPGTGGVEKLFF. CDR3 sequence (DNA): TGTGCCACTTCACCCGGGACAGGGGGCGTTGAAAAACTGTTTTTT. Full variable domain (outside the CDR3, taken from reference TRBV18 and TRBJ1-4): NAGVMQNPRHLVRRRGQEARLRCSPMKGHSHVYWYRQLPEEGLKFMVYLQKENIIDESGMPKERFSAEFPKEGPSILRIQQVVRGDSAAYFCATSPGTGGVEKLFFGSGTQLSVL.

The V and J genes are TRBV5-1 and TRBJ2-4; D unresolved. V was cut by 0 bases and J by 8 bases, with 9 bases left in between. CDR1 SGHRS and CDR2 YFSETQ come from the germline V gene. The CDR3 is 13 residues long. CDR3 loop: CASSLGLGDIQYF. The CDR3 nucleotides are TGCGCCAGCAGCTTGGGATTAGGCGACATTCAGTACTTC.

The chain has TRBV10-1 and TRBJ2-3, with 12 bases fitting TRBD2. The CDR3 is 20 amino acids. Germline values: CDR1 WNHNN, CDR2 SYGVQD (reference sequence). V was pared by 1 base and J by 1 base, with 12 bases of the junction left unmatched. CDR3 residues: CASSEFRASGRADGTDTQYF. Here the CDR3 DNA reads TGCGCCAGCAGTGAGTTTAGGGCTAGCGGGAGGGCCGACGGCACAGATACGCAGTATTTT.